The following is a TCR beta chain sequence with its context. Its matching antigen is unknown. The data derive from a study of T cell repertoires in cytomegalovirus infection. TCRdb passed the reads through MiXCR, listing each CDR3 protein once. Here the sample spans approximately 990,000 distinct CDR3 sequences, 30% to 40% being singletons. Germline CDR1 and CDR2: SEHNR and FQNEAQ (reference sequence). Germline trimming cut 5 bases from V and 6 bases from J; bases unmatched to any gene: 12. The CDR3 contains 16 residues. This chain joins TRBV7-9 and TRBJ1-4, with 7 bases aligning to TRBD1. The sample was cultured CD8+ T cells from PBMCs, taken from culture after CMV antigen stimulation. This TCR derives from a human donor in good health (CMV status not recorded). Some clones in this sample may be carry-over from other donors' samples. The CDR3 here is CASSDRRDSRYEKLFF. The CDR3 DNA is TGTGCCAGCAGCGATCGCCGGGACAGCAGATATGAAAAACTGTTTTTT.